One sample yielded the 29 T cell receptor beta chains listed below, sequenced in a study of shared clonotypes between healthy human individuals. CD8 cells classed as naive were CD45RO-negative and positively selected for CCR7, excluding terminally differentiated effector memory CD45RA+ cells. Assay used: immunoSEQ multiplex PCR; TCRdb lists only in-frame clones, some missing. The sample has hundreds of thousands of clones; roughly 95% are singletons. The specimen was naive CD8+ T cells sorted from blood. The origin of the receptors is a woman aged 25 to 39 in good health.

V gene TRBV27 combines with J gene TRBJ2-2; D unresolved. V was cut by 5 bases and J by 0 bases, with 19 bases left in between. The germline CDR1 and CDR2 sequences are MNHEY and SMNVEV (reference sequence). This CDR3 region has 18 residues. In nucleotides, the CDR3 is TGTGCCAGCAGTGCGAACCCGGGTGCGATATCGAACACCGGGGAGCTGTTTTTT. It is translated as CASSANPGAISNTGELFF.

J is TRBJ2-5 and V is TRBV27; no clear D. The V end lost 3 bases, the J end lost 5 bases, and 13 bases lay between the germline ends. Looked up from germline, CDR1 is MNHEY and CDR2 is SMNVEV (reference sequence). The CDR3 covers 14 residues. The CDR3 loop reads CASSFGDLRETQYF. CDR3 DNA: TGTGCCAGCAGTTTCGGTGATCTGAGGGAGACCCAGTACTTC.

V is TRBV9 and J is TRBJ1-1; D is undetermined. V was shortened by 0 bases and J by 6 bases, with 6 bases between the two germline ends. The CDR3 length is 12 residues. Germline assignment: CDR1 SGDLS and CDR2 YYNGEE. CDR3 in amino acids: CASSVGYSEAFF. CDR3 nucleotides: TGTGCCAGCAGCGTAGGATACTCTGAAGCTTTCTTT.

CDR3 sequence reads: CASSSTGPNEKLFF. In DNA, the CDR3 is TGTGCCAGCAGCTCGACAGGGCCTAATGAAAAACTGTTTTTT. The chain uses TRBV13 and TRBJ1-4, with 7 bases matching TRBD1. The CDR3 sequence is 14 residues long. Germline-derived CDR1 and CDR2 are PRHDT and FYEKMQ (reference sequence). After removal of 4 bases from V and 3 bases from J, the junction contained 2 bases not matched to a gene.

This clone showed up just once. This chain links TRBV27 with TRBJ2-1, with D possibly being TRBD2 (5 bases). Trimming stripped 8 bases from V and 0 bases from J, with 11 bases between. The germline CDR1 and CDR2 sequences are MNHEY and SMNVEV (reference sequence). There are 14 residues in the CDR3. In DNA form, the CDR3 reads TGTGCCAGCGGAAGCGGCAGCTCCTACAATGAGCAGTTCTTC. Its translation is CASGSGSSYNEQFF.

V and J are TRBV15 and TRBJ2-7, with D tentatively TRBD2 (5 bases). Germline values: CDR1 LNHNV, CDR2 YYDKDF (reference sequence). The length of the CDR3 is 14 residues. V gave up 1 base and J gave up 0 bases, with 7 bases separating them. CDR3 region: CATSRVGSSYEQYF. In DNA, the CDR3 is TGTGCCACCAGCAGAGTAGGGAGCTCCTACGAGCAGTACTTC.

The chain carries TRBV6-1 and TRBJ2-7, with 8 bases identical to TRBD1. The trim removed 4 bases at V and 5 bases at J, leaving 7 bases unmatched. Germline CDR1 is MNHNS and CDR2 is SASEGT. The CDR3 is 14 amino acids. CDR3 nucleotides: TGTGCCAGCAGTGGGACAGGGTCACAGAACGAGCAGTACTTC. This translates into CASSGTGSQNEQYF.

The chain couples TRBV6-5 to TRBJ2-7; TRBD2 matches at 13 bases. From germline, CDR1 is MNHEY and CDR2 SVGAGI. Germline trimming cut 5 bases from V and 4 bases from J; bases unmatched to any gene: 5. The CDR3 sequence is 15 residues long. CDR3 DNA: TGTGCCAGCAGTCTCGGGACTAGCGGGACATACGAGCAGTACTTC. It is translated as CASSLGTSGTYEQYF.

V usage is TRBV9 and J usage is TRBJ2-1; D gene uncertain. Germline V gene data show CDR1 as SGDLS and CDR2 as YYNGEE. Trimming took off 0 bases at V and 4 bases at J, with 8 bases between the two ends. The length of the CDR3 is 14 residues. DNA of the CDR3: TGTGCCAGCAGCGTAGACCTAAGTTACAATGAGCAGTTCTTC. Translation: CASSVDLSYNEQFF.

The chain uses TRBV2 and TRBJ1-5; 7 nucleotides agree with TRBD1. Germline V gene sequence: CDR1 SNHLY, CDR2 FYNNEI. The CDR3 length is 16 residues. Unmatched junction bases numbered 9, after V lost 1 base and J lost 6 bases. CDR3 residues: CASSEGTGILSQPQHF. DNA for the CDR3: TGTGCCAGCAGTGAAGGGACAGGAATACTCAGTCAGCCCCAGCATTTT.

The V call is TRBV6-5, the J call TRBJ1-1; the D is unclear. This CDR3 is 15 amino acids long. V gave up 0 bases and J gave up 3 bases, with 11 bases separating them. Germline V CDR1 and CDR2: MNHEY, SVGAGI. The CDR3, as DNA: TGTGCCAGCAGTTACTCGCAGACCCTGCACACTGAAGCTTTCTTT. Amino acids: CASSYSQTLHTEAFF.

V is TRBV10-3 and J is TRBJ2-1; a possible D gene is TRBD2 (6 bases). Germline V gene lookup returns CDR1 ENHRY and CDR2 SYGVKD. This CDR3 comprises 15 residues. Trimming stripped 3 bases from V and 8 bases from J, with 17 bases between. The CDR3 bases are TGTGCCATCAGTGACCCGGTGGAGGGGACGTATGAGCAGTTCTTC. Protein sequence: CAISDPVEGTYEQFF.

J is TRBJ2-7 and V is TRBV2; D may be TRBD2 (7 bases). Germline lookup yields CDR1 SNHLY and CDR2 FYNNEI. The CDR3 totals 14 residues. Trimming left V 7 bases short and J 3 bases short, with 16 bases between. CDR3 nucleotides: TGTGCCAGCATCGGGGGGCAGCGGGTCTACGAGCAGTACTTC. It is translated as CASIGGQRVYEQYF.

J is TRBJ2-1 and V is TRBV28; D unresolved. This CDR3 has 12 residues. Germline CDR1 is MDHEN and CDR2 is SYDVKM. The V end was cut by 3 bases, the J end by 4 bases, with 4 bases between. Here the CDR3 DNA reads TGTGCCAGCAGTTTCAGATACAATGAGCAGTTCTTC. Translation gives CASSFRYNEQFF. The variable domain in full, completed from reference TRBV28 and TRBJ2-1, reads DVKVTQSSRYLVKRTGEKVFLECVQDMDHENMFWYRQDPGLGLRLIYFSYDVKMKEKGDIPEGYSVSREKKERFSLILESASTNQTSMYLCASSFRYNEQFFGPGTRLTVL.

This chain links TRBV10-3 with TRBJ2-7, with D unresolved. The V gene lost 2 bases and the J gene lost 2 bases, with 10 bases spanning the gap. The germline V gene has CDR1 ENHRY and CDR2 SYGVKD. The length of the CDR3 is 14 residues. CDR3 residues: CAISEPTTAYEQYF. The CDR3 coding sequence is TGTGCCATCAGTGAGCCCACTACAGCCTACGAGCAGTACTTC.

The chain carries TRBV28 and TRBJ2-7, with 7 bases identical to TRBD1. The CDR3 covers 15 residues. The germline gives CDR1 MDHEN, CDR2 SYDVKM. J lost 2 bases, V lost 5 bases, and 9 bases had no gene match. The DNA for the CDR3 is TGTGCCAGCAGTGACTCCGGGACAGTTGCCTACGAGCAGTACTTC. Translated, it gives CASSDSGTVAYEQYF.

The CDR3 protein is CASSPLRGGTDEQYF. Here the CDR3 DNA reads TGTGCCAGTAGTCCCCTTAGGGGGGGAACAGACGAGCAGTACTTC. This chain uses TRBV19 with TRBJ2-7, with D possibly TRBD2 on 7 matching bases. This CDR3 has 15 amino acids. Germline V gene data show CDR1 as LNHDA and CDR2 as SQIVND (reference sequence). V lost 5 bases and J 5 bases, leaving 19 bases between the germline ends.

The chain employs TRBV13 and TRBJ1-2; 9 positions agree with TRBD1. CDR1 is PRHDT and CDR2 is FYEKMQ in the germline V gene (reference sequence). V was pared by 5 bases and J by 0 bases, with 10 bases of the junction left unmatched. The CDR3 length is 17 residues. CDR3 DNA: TGTGCCAGCAGCCCCGGACAGGGGCTTCATTCTAACTATGGCTACACCTTC. Translating it yields CASSPGQGLHSNYGYTF.

Only one count was recorded for this clone. This sequence joins TRBV7-3 and TRBJ2-5, with TRBD2 matching 9 bases. V lost 5 bases to trimming and J lost 4 bases; unmatched junction nucleotides: 17. Germline assignment: CDR1 SGHTA and CDR2 FQGTGA. This CDR3 is built from 18 residues. The CDR3, as DNA: TGTGCCAGCAGCAGGGGAGCGGGAGGTTTCCGGTGGGGAGAGACCCAGTACTTC. Residues: CASSRGAGGFRWGETQYF.

V gene TRBV7-6 combines with J gene TRBJ2-7; D remains ambiguous. The germline CDR1 and CDR2 sequences are SGHVS and FNYEAQ. CDR3 length: 14 amino acids. V was shortened by 2 bases and J by 0 bases, with 8 bases between the two germline ends. The CDR3 nucleotides are TGTGCCAGCAGCTTATTGACGCTCTCCTACGAGCAGTACTTC. Amino acids: CASSLLTLSYEQYF. The full variable domain, with the rest looked up from reference TRBV7-6 and TRBJ2-7, is GAGVSQSPRYKVTKRGQDVALRCDPISGHVSLYWYRQALGQGPEFLTYFNYEAQQDKSGLPNDRFSAERPEGSISTLTIQRTEQRDSAMYRCASSLLTLSYEQYFGPGTRLTVT.

The CDR3 DNA sequence: TGTGCCAGCAGCGCATCCGGGACCCTGCAGTATTTT. Its protein product is CASSASGTLQYF. This rearrangement joins TRBV9 to TRBJ2-3; D may correspond to TRBD1 or TRBD2 (5 bases each). The CDR3 covers 12 residues. Germline V gene data show CDR1 as SGDLS and CDR2 as YYNGEE. Between the trimmed V and J ends, which lost 3 bases and 11 bases, there was a span of 13 bases.

The rearrangement links TRBV2 to TRBJ1-5, with TRBD1 as a possible D gene (5 bases). Germline V CDR1 and CDR2: SNHLY, FYNNEI. The V end lost 3 bases, the J end lost 0 bases, and 15 bases lay between the germline ends. This CDR3 comprises 17 residues. CDR3 amino acids: CASSDTGTPDSNQPQHF. CDR3 DNA: TGTGCCAGCAGTGATACCGGGACCCCGGATAGCAATCAGCCCCAGCATTTT.

As to this clone: Compared with germline, one end of the junction differs, possibly owing to a read error. The chain has TRBV29-1 and TRBJ2-2; TRBD1 agrees at 8 bases. Per the germline V gene, CDR1 is SQVTM and CDR2 is ANQGSEA. The CDR3 length is 15 residues. CDR3 DNA sequence: TGCAACGTTGAAGATCCCCAGGGGGCTACCGGGGAGCTGTTTTTT. Translation gives CNVEDPQGATGELFF.

V and J are TRBV27 and TRBJ1-4; D ambiguous. Between the trimmed V and J ends, which lost 1 base and 0 bases, there was a span of 6 bases. Per germline, CDR1 MNHEY and CDR2 SMNVEV (reference sequence). CDR3 length: 15 amino acids. In DNA form, the CDR3 reads TGTGCCAGCAGTTTATGGGCGGCAACTAATGAAAAACTGTTTTTT. Translated, it gives CASSLWAATNEKLFF.

The rearrangement uses TRBV27 and TRBJ2-1, with D unresolved. CDR1 MNHEY and CDR2 SMNVEV come from the germline V gene (reference sequence). Trimming pared 3 bases from V and 6 bases from J, leaving 9 bases between. The CDR3 is made up of 13 amino acids. The CDR3 DNA is TGTGCCAGCAGTTTTAGTACAGCCAATGAGCAGTTCTTC. Its translation: CASSFSTANEQFF.

This chain joins TRBV5-8 and TRBJ1-4, with TRBD1 matching 7 bases. The junction had 3 bases not matched to a gene; V was cut back by 4 bases and J by 6 bases. Germline V gene lookup returns CDR1 SGHTS and CDR2 YDEGEE. The CDR3 sequence is 13 residues long. The CDR3 DNA reads TGTGCCAGCAGCCCCACAGGGGATGAAAAACTGTTTTTT. This encodes CASSPTGDEKLFF.

This chain joins TRBV19 and TRBJ2-7; D is undetermined. CDR3 length: 13 amino acids. The V end was cut by 3 bases, the J end by 5 bases, with 11 bases between. CDR1 and CDR2 from the germline V gene are LNHDA and SQIVND (reference sequence). The CDR3 sequence: CASSIMYLHEQYF. The CDR3 coding sequence is TGTGCCAGTAGTATTATGTACCTCCACGAGCAGTACTTC.

V usage is TRBV6-5 and J usage is TRBJ1-1; unclear D gene. CDR1 MNHEY and CDR2 SVGAGI come from the germline V gene. The CDR3 extends over 14 amino acids. V shed 3 bases and J shed 5 bases, with 13 bases lying between them. As DNA, the CDR3 is TGTGCCAGCAGTTATGGCAGGCGGGAGACTGAAGCTTTCTTT. Translated, it gives CASSYGRRETEAFF.

The CDR3 DNA is TGTGCCAGCAGCTTGGGCTCTGGTGGGTCCTACGAGCAGTACTTC. Protein sequence: CASSLGSGGSYEQYF. V usage is TRBV5-4 and J usage is TRBJ2-7; D remains unclear. The germline CDR1 and CDR2 sequences are SGHNT and YYREEE (reference sequence). This CDR3 region has 15 residues. The V end was cut by 0 bases, the J end by 1 base, with 11 bases between.